This TCR beta chain was recorded in a study of CD8 T cells in Susac syndrome. From blood CD8+ and CD4+ T cells, TCR beta sequences were generated. Negative isolation was applied to CD8+ and CD4+ T cells, and FACS enrichment was applied to TEMRA cells. The CDR3 has 15 amino acids. CDR1 and CDR2 (germline): DFQATT, SNEGSKA (reference sequence). Trimming removed 4 bases at V and 3 bases at J, with 19 bases between. With random hexamers, 0.5 to 1 ug RNA was reverse transcribed. Amplification of TCR beta CDR3 across 54 Vbeta and 13 Jbeta was performed with immunoSEQ multiplex PCR. A single record per CDR3 protein comes from TCRdb applying MiXCR to the immunoSEQ multiplex PCR reads. In the table there are about 140,000 distinct CDR3 sequences, 90% to 95% of which are singletons.

The sample consisted of CD8+ T cells from PBMCs. This clonotype was obtained from a human donor in good health. The chain combines TRBV20-1 with TRBJ2-7, with D possibly TRBD2 on 5 matching bases. DNA of the CDR3: TGCAGTGCTACACCCCGGACTTTCGTAAGCTACGAGCAGTACTTC. This gives the protein CSATPRTFVSYEQYF.